The present T cell receptor (beta chain) was sequenced within a study of blood T cell repertoires in COVID-19. Study as a whole: T cells, B-cell-depleted T cells, or PBMCs provided the cDNA or gDNA that served as material.

V was cut by 7 bases and J by 5 bases, with 20 bases left in between. This CDR3 is built from 16 residues. Germline V lookup: CDR1 MDHEN, CDR2 SYDVKM. Assay: immunoSEQ multiplex PCR; the TCRdb copy retains only in-frame clones and omits some. The table shows around 99,000 clones, with 70% to 85% occurring only once. Material: peripheral blood. V usage is TRBV28 and J usage is TRBJ1-4; D uncertain. This clonotype originated in a woman aged 80 or over with active or convalescent COVID-19. The CDR3 is CASTPPSQLTNEKLFF. For the CDR3, the DNA is TGTGCCAGCACCCCACCCTCGCAGTTAACCAATGAAAAACTGTTTTTT.